One sample yielded the 24 T cell receptor beta chains listed below, sequenced in a study of shared clonotypes between healthy human individuals. The method was immunoSEQ multiplex PCR; TCRdb's version includes in-frame clones alone and lacks a portion of them. The profile shows around 2.1 million clones, approximately 94% of them singletons. The naive CD8 subset, CD45RO-negative cells positively selected for CCR7, excluded terminally differentiated effector memory CD45RA+ cells. The sample comprised naive CD8+ T cells from PBMCs. These receptors all stem from a young man in good health. Some clones in this sample may be carry-over from other donors' samples.

Comment on this clone: This sample also contains other DNA sequences that code for the same CDR3. The chain employs TRBV9 and TRBJ2-5; TRBD2 is a possible D gene (5 bases). This CDR3 region has 14 residues. V shed 4 bases and J shed 5 bases, with 15 bases lying between them. Germline-derived CDR1 and CDR2 are SGDLS and YYNGEE. For the CDR3, the DNA is TGTGCCAGCAGCCCCCGAAGGGCGGGCGAGACCCAGTACTTC. Protein product: CASSPRRAGETQYF.

The rearrangement uses TRBV21-1 and TRBJ1-3. TRBV21-1 is annotated as a pseudogene. This CDR3 region has 15 residues. CDR3 residues: CASSPRDLSGNTIYF. In DNA, the CDR3 is TGTGCCAGCAGCCCCCGGGACCTATCTGGAAACACCATATATTTT.

This clone appeared once. The chain combines TRBV28 with TRBJ1-3; no definite D call. Germline V lookup: CDR1 MDHEN, CDR2 SYDVKM. V was trimmed by 6 bases and J by 0 bases, leaving 15 bases between them. CDR3 size: 16 residues. The CDR3 nucleotides are TGTGCCAGCAGCTCTACCCGACTGAGCTCTGGAAACACCATATATTTT. Its translation is CASSSTRLSSGNTIYF.

This chain joins TRBV29-1 and TRBJ2-7; tentatively, D is TRBD1 (6 bases). CDR1 and CDR2 from the germline V gene are SQVTM and ANQGSEA. Trimming removed 5 bases from V and 2 bases from J, with 13 bases in between. CDR3 length: 13 residues. The CDR3 sequence: CSVKTGKTYEQYF. The CDR3 DNA sequence: TGCAGCGTTAAAACAGGGAAGACCTACGAGCAGTACTTC.

The rearrangement joins TRBV27 to TRBJ2-1; D uncertain. CDR1 is MNHEY and CDR2 is SMNVEV in the germline V gene (reference sequence). The CDR3 spans 11 residues. The V end lost 4 bases, the J end lost 9 bases, and 7 bases lay between the germline ends. DNA for the CDR3: TGTGCCAGCAGTTGGGGATTTGAGCAGTTCTTC. It encodes CASSWGFEQFF.

The gene calls are TRBV5-4 and TRBJ2-5; possible D gene TRBD1, 5 bases. The CDR3 loop spans 15 amino acids. Trimming removed 4 bases at V and 5 bases at J, with 18 bases between. Germline V gives CDR1 SGHNT, CDR2 YYREEE (reference sequence). In DNA, the CDR3 is TGTGCCAGCAGCAGTAGGGGAACTGGGTGGGAGACCCAGTACTTC. Its translation: CASSSRGTGWETQYF.

The chain has TRBV7-2 and TRBJ2-7; maybe TRBD1 (6 bases). V was pared by 1 base and J by 5 bases, with 18 bases between. Germline CDR1 reads SGHTA; CDR2 reads FQGNSA. The CDR3 runs to 16 residues. CDR3 nucleotides: TGTGCCAGCAGCTTAGAGCTACAGGGATTTTTCCACGAGCAGTACTTC. It encodes CASSLELQGFFHEQYF.

The chain employs TRBV6-5 and TRBJ2-1; 8 nucleotides line up with TRBD1. V lost 7 bases, J lost 6 bases, and 11 bases stayed unmatched. This CDR3 is 15 amino acids long. Germline CDR1 and CDR2: MNHEY and SVGAGI. DNA of the CDR3: TGTGCCAGCATTAAGACAGGGGCTAAAGGCAATGAGCAGTTCTTC. Protein sequence: CASIKTGAKGNEQFF.

The count of this clone is one. J is TRBJ1-5 and V is TRBV28; TRBD1 is a possible D gene (6 bases). CDR1 and CDR2 (germline): MDHEN, SYDVKM. The V and J ends lost 8 bases and 10 bases respectively, with 18 bases between them. This CDR3 is 13 amino acids long. The CDR3 coding sequence is TGTGCCAGCGCACGGAGGGGGGATACCCCCCAGCATTTT. Translation: CASARRGDTPQHF.

Comment on this clone: This sample also contains other DNA sequences that code for the same CDR3. V is TRBV18 and J is TRBJ2-1, with 12 nucleotides matching TRBD2. The germline CDR1 and CDR2 sequences are KGHSH and LQKENI. CDR3 length: 17 residues. The ends lost 0 bases at V and 1 base at J; junction bases unmatched: 1. The CDR3 spells CASSPPGLAGSYNEQFF. Here the CDR3 DNA reads TGTGCCAGCTCACCACCAGGACTAGCGGGATCCTACAATGAGCAGTTCTTC.

The chain couples TRBV28 to TRBJ2-7, with 9 nucleotides matching TRBD1. The CDR3 loop spans 20 amino acids. Per germline, CDR1 MDHEN and CDR2 SYDVKM. V was pared by 7 bases and J by 5 bases, with 27 bases of the junction left unmatched. For the CDR3, the DNA is TGTGCCAGCAACAATCCCGGACAGGGGCGAAGAGGCGGGAGACCCAACGAGCAGTACTTC. Amino acid sequence: CASNNPGQGRRGGRPNEQYF.

V usage is TRBV4-1 and J usage is TRBJ2-5; tentatively, D is TRBD2 (6 bases). The J call may be wrong; the DNA end is better matched by TRBJ2-7. CDR3 size: 15 residues. Per germline, CDR1 MGHRA and CDR2 YSYEKL. The CDR3 sequence: CASSQETRSLYEQYF. In DNA, the CDR3 is TGCGCCAGCAGCCAAGAGACTAGAAGCTTGTACGAGCAGTACTTC.

The chain recombines TRBV10-1 with TRBJ2-7; D remains unclear. Germline CDR1 reads WNHNN; CDR2 reads SYGVQD (reference sequence). This CDR3 is built from 14 residues. V gave up 5 bases and J gave up 5 bases, with 16 bases separating them. The CDR3 DNA reads as TGCGCCAGCAGTCTTGGGCACTCGGGCAACGAGCAGTACTTC. It codes for CASSLGHSGNEQYF.

This sequence joins TRBV2 and TRBJ2-5; D ambiguous. Germline-derived CDR1 and CDR2 are SNHLY and FYNNEI. The V and J ends lost 2 bases and 7 bases respectively, with 17 bases between them. The CDR3 loop spans 15 amino acids. The CDR3 nucleotides read TGTGCCAGCAGTGAACCGGCCGTACTCCTAGGGACCCAGTACTTC. It codes for CASSEPAVLLGTQYF.

The chain is built from TRBV9 and TRBJ2-1, with 7 bases aligning to TRBD2. J lost 15 bases, V lost 4 bases, and 16 bases had no gene match. CDR1 and CDR2 from the germline V gene are SGDLS and YYNGEE. CDR3 length: 14 residues. The CDR3 protein is CASSTSLGGDPPFF. The CDR3 region has the DNA TGTGCCAGCAGCACCTCCCTTGGGGGGGACCCGCCGTTCTTC.

This sequence joins TRBV7-8 and TRBJ2-1, with 8 bases matching TRBD2. V lost 5 bases to trimming and J lost 2 bases; unmatched junction nucleotides: 5. Looked up from germline, CDR1 is SGHVS and CDR2 is FQNEAQ. The CDR3 totals 15 residues. CDR3 sequence reads: CASSEPGGPYNEQFF. The CDR3 DNA sequence: TGTGCCAGCAGCGAGCCGGGAGGGCCCTACAATGAGCAGTTCTTC.

The sample holds a few counts of this clone. This rearrangement joins TRBV7-9 to TRBJ2-2; tentative D call: TRBD1 (6 bases). Germline V gene sequence: CDR1 SEHNR, CDR2 FQNEAQ (reference sequence). The V and J ends lost 7 bases and 7 bases respectively, with 16 bases between them. The length of the CDR3 is 14 residues. The chain's CDR3 is CASTPGAGDGELFF. The CDR3 DNA reads TGTGCCAGCACCCCAGGGGCAGGCGACGGGGAGCTGTTTTTT. Using reference TRBV7-9 and TRBJ2-2 for the parts outside the CDR3, the full variable domain is DTGVSQNPRHKITKRGQNVTFRCDPISEHNRLYWYRQTLGQGPEFLTYFQNEAQLEKSRLLSDRFSAERPKGSFSTLEIQRTEQGDSAMYLCASTPGAGDGELFFGEGSRLTVL.

The chain links TRBV19 to TRBJ2-7; no clear D gene. This CDR3 spans 14 amino acids. CDR1 and CDR2 (germline): LNHDA, SQIVND (reference sequence). With 7 bases removed from V and 3 bases from J, the gap between germline ends came to 16 bases. For the CDR3, the DNA is TGTGCCAGTAACCCCGGGCCTCAACACTACGAGCAGTACTTC. It codes for CASNPGPQHYEQYF.

V is TRBV11-2 and J is TRBJ2-7; D may be TRBD2 (6 bases). The CDR3 totals 16 residues. V was pared by 1 base and J by 2 bases, with 15 bases between. CDR1 and CDR2 from the germline V gene are SGHAT and FQNNGV. The CDR3 reads CASSLGRGLAPYEQYF. The CDR3 DNA reads TGTGCCAGCAGCTTAGGGAGGGGATTAGCGCCCTACGAGCAGTACTTC.

The chain uses TRBV6-5 and TRBJ1-1, with D hard to call. The CDR3 spans 14 residues. Germline values: CDR1 MNHEY, CDR2 SVGAGI. Trimming took 0 bases from V and 3 from J, leaving 8 bases between them. CDR3: CASSYSVRYTEAFF. The CDR3 DNA is TGTGCCAGCAGTTACTCGGTGCGGTACACTGAAGCTTTCTTT.

V and J are TRBV5-4 and TRBJ1-1, with TRBD1 matching 9 bases. From germline, CDR1 is SGHNT and CDR2 YYREEE (reference sequence). The CDR3 is 14 residues long. The V and J ends lost 4 bases and 5 bases, in that order; junction bases with no gene match: 6. The CDR3 region is CASSGDRERTEAFF. The CDR3 bases are TGTGCCAGCAGCGGGGACAGGGAGAGGACTGAAGCTTTCTTT. Together with reference TRBV5-4 and TRBJ1-1, the CDR3 gives the full variable domain: ETGVTQSPTHLIKTRGQQVTLRCSSQSGHNTVSWYQQALGQGPQFIFQYYREEENGRGNFPPRFSGLQFPNYSSELNVNALELDDSALYLCASSGDRERTEAFFGQGTRLTVV.

The chain recombines TRBV27 with TRBJ1-5; weak D call: TRBD1 (5 bases). Per the germline V gene, CDR1 is MNHEY and CDR2 is SMNVEV (reference sequence). The V and J ends lost 6 bases and 9 bases respectively, with 15 bases between them. The CDR3 contains 13 residues. The CDR3 region is CASSWGPNWPQHF. The CDR3 bases are TGTGCCAGCAGCTGGGGCCCTAATTGGCCCCAGCATTTT.

This sequence joins TRBV4-3 and TRBJ1-4; D unresolved. Germline V gene data show CDR1 as LGHNA and CDR2 as YSLEER. The CDR3 has 12 amino acids. Trimming left V 0 bases short and J 14 bases short, with 10 bases between. The CDR3 region is CASSQDRSRLFF. CDR3 in DNA: TGCGCCAGCAGCCAAGATAGGTCACGTCTGTTTTTT.

The rearrangement joins TRBV11-3 to TRBJ2-1; D is unresolved. The CDR3 runs 16 residues. Germline V gene data show CDR1 as SGHNT and CDR2 as YENEEA. The V end lost 5 bases, the J end lost 0 bases, and 14 bases lay between the germline ends. CDR3 nucleotides: TGTGCCAGCAGCCCCCAAGGTCTTAGCTCCTACAATGAGCAGTTCTTC. It translates to CASSPQGLSSYNEQFF.